Shown below are 15 T cell receptor beta chains from a single sample sequenced in a study of T-cell reconstitution after alpha-beta-depleted transplantation in children. Unique molecular identifiers were built into the TCRbeta library. TCRdb re-derived calls from the PCR reads in MiXCR, one entry per CDR3 protein. Of about 870,000 distinct CDR3 sequences in the sample, under 20% were seen once. This material consisted of PBMCs, mostly from graft donor cells, taken 360 days after TCRalphabeta/CD19-depleted stem cell transplant. These receptors were taken from a male patient younger than 18 who had a stem cell transplant for acute lymphoblastic leukemia, so the T cells may come from the graft donor.

V usage is TRBV28 and J usage is TRBJ2-1, with TRBD1 identical over 9 bases. V dropped 5 bases and J dropped 4; count of bases not matched to a gene: 3. This CDR3 comprises 14 residues. Looked up from germline, CDR1 is MDHEN and CDR2 is SYDVKM. CDR3: CASSTDRGYNEQFF. In DNA form, the CDR3 reads TGTGCCAGCAGTACGGACAGGGGTTACAATGAGCAGTTCTTC.

V gene TRBV20-1 combines with J gene TRBJ1-5, with TRBD1 matching 9 bases. CDR1 DFQATT and CDR2 SNEGSKA come from the germline V gene (reference sequence). The CDR3 spans 15 residues. After removal of 3 bases from V and 4 bases from J, the junction contained 7 bases not matched to a gene. CDR3 amino acids: CSASDDRGRNQPQHF. DNA for the CDR3: TGCAGTGCTAGCGACGACAGGGGGAGAAATCAGCCCCAGCATTTT.

The J gene is TRBJ2-3, the V gene TRBV30; D gene uncertain. Trimming removed 0 bases at V and 2 bases at J, with 15 bases between. The germline CDR1 and CDR2 sequences are GTSNPN and SVGIG (reference sequence). This CDR3 is 16 amino acids long. This chain's CDR3 is CAWSVYETEFTDTQYF. The CDR3, as DNA: TGTGCCTGGAGTGTATACGAGACTGAGTTCACAGATACGCAGTATTTT.

This chain links TRBV7-3 with TRBJ2-3, with 8 bases aligning to TRBD2. V lost 3 bases, J lost 2 bases, and 4 bases stayed unmatched. The CDR3 contains 15 residues. Germline V gives CDR1 SGHTA, CDR2 FQGTGA. The CDR3 DNA sequence: TGTGCCAGCAGCTTCGGGAGGGGGATCACAGATACGCAGTATTTT. Its protein is CASSFGRGITDTQYF. The variable domain in full, completed from reference TRBV7-3 and TRBJ2-3, reads GAGVSQTPSNKVTEKGKYVELRCDPISGHTALYWYRQSLGQGPEFLIYFQGTGAADDSGLPNDRFFAVRPEGSVSTLKIQRTERGDSAVYLCASSFGRGITDTQYFGPGTRLTVL.

There are a few counts of this clonotype. The gene calls are TRBV12-3 or TRBV12-4 and TRBJ2-7; possibly TRBD1 or TRBD2 for D (5 bases each). The CDR3 length is 15 residues. V lost 6 bases and J lost 6, with 21 bases in between. The CDR3 DNA follows: TGTGCCAGCAGCCCGGGACGCCTTCTATCCCTCGAGCAGTACTTC. This gives the protein CASSPGRLLSLEQYF.

V gene TRBV7-8 combines with J gene TRBJ1-2; no reliable D call. The length of the CDR3 is 18 residues. Trimming pared 4 bases from V and 5 bases from J, leaving 26 bases between. The germline V gene has CDR1 SGHVS and CDR2 FQNEAQ. As DNA, the CDR3 is TGTGCCAGCAGCTGGATTCGGTCCTCTGCAAGATCGACTTATGGCTACACCTTC. This sequence encodes CASSWIRSSARSTYGYTF.

In the case of this clonotype: A far larger clone is only one base removed, so a read error is likely. This chain connects TRBV5-1 to TRBJ1-2, with D perhaps matching TRBD1 (6 bases). The germline V gene has CDR1 SGHRS and CDR2 YFSETQ. CDR3 length: 12 residues. V lost 4 bases, J lost 4 bases, and 8 bases lay in between. The chain's CDR3 is CASSMDSYGYTF. For the CDR3, the DNA is TGCGCCAGCAGCATGGACAGCTATGGCTACACCTTC.

The chain has TRBV10-3 and TRBJ2-7; D is ambiguous. Germline V gene lookup returns CDR1 ENHRY and CDR2 SYGVKD. The CDR3 is made up of 14 amino acids. The germline V and J ends were trimmed by 1 base and 0 bases, with 7 bases remaining between them. Written as DNA, the CDR3 is TGTGCCATCAGTGAGTACGTTGGCTCCTACGAGCAGTACTTC. It yields the protein CAISEYVGSYEQYF.

The sample holds a few counts of this clonotype. The chain combines TRBV3-1 with TRBJ2-2, with D possibly TRBD2 on 6 matching bases. The V end was cut by 1 base, the J end by 9 bases, with 12 bases between. CDR3 length equals 14 residues. Per germline, CDR1 LGHDT and CDR2 YNNKEL (reference sequence). The CDR3 sequence is CASSQVLTSWELFF. CDR3 DNA sequence: TGTGCCAGCAGCCAAGTGCTGACTAGTTGGGAGCTGTTTTTT.

The CDR3 spells CASSPRLAGGFGDTQYF. For the CDR3, the DNA is TGTGCCAGCAGTCCACGACTAGCGGGAGGGTTCGGGGATACGCAGTATTTT. The chain employs TRBV27 and TRBJ2-3, with TRBD2 identical over 14 bases. Germline lookup yields CDR1 MNHEY and CDR2 SMNVEV (reference sequence). This CDR3 spans 17 amino acids. With V trimmed by 5 bases and J by 6 bases, 10 bases remained unmatched.

This clonotype has only a few counts. The genes are TRBV4-1 and TRBJ2-7; the match to TRBD1 covers 7 bases. The junction had 17 bases not matched to a gene; V was cut back by 6 bases and J by 3 bases. CDR3 length: 17 amino acids. Germline CDR1 is MGHRA and CDR2 is YSYEKL. This chain's CDR3 is CASSPRGPPQSGYEQYF. The CDR3 DNA is TGCGCCAGCAGTCCTAGGGGGCCCCCCCAAAGTGGCTACGAGCAGTACTTC.

The table lists this clonotype with a few counts. The chain combines TRBV29-1 with TRBJ1-1; 8 nucleotides line up with TRBD1. The CDR3 totals 13 residues. The germline V gene encodes CDR1 SQVTM and CDR2 ANQGSEA. Unmatched junction bases numbered 13, after V lost 5 bases and J lost 11 bases. CDR3 region: CSVPGTGLRGAFF. CDR3 DNA: TGCAGCGTTCCCGGGACAGGCCTCAGGGGGGCTTTCTTT.

The chain is built from TRBV11-2 and TRBJ2-5; D unclear. The germline V and J ends were trimmed by 2 bases and 7 bases, with 17 bases remaining between them. CDR3 length equals 15 residues. Germline CDR1 SGHAT, CDR2 FQNNGV. The CDR3 here is CASSLLQWAKGTQYF. CDR3 sequence (DNA): TGTGCCAGCAGCTTACTGCAGTGGGCAAAAGGGACCCAGTACTTC.

The chain employs TRBV12-3 or TRBV12-4 and TRBJ2-7; TRBD2 aligns across 13 bases. CDR3 length: 16 amino acids. Trimming removed 6 bases from V and 5 bases from J; junction bases left unmatched: 10. The CDR3 loop reads CASSTSGLAGENEQYF. CDR3 nucleotide sequence: TGTGCCAGCAGCACCTCAGGACTAGCGGGAGAAAACGAGCAGTACTTC.

The chain has TRBV7-9 and TRBJ2-7, with D perhaps given as TRBD1 or TRBD2 (6 bases each). The length of the CDR3 is 13 residues. Deletions cut 7 bases from V and 3 bases from J, with 13 bases between. In germline, CDR1 is SEHNR, CDR2 FQNEAQ (reference sequence). The CDR3 here is CASTGGGGYEQYF. CDR3 sequence (DNA): TGTGCCAGCACCGGAGGAGGGGGCTACGAGCAGTACTTC.